This T cell receptor beta chain emerged from a study of monozygotic twins with inflammatory bowel disease. Germline lookup yields CDR1 SGHRS and CDR2 YFSETQ. CDR3 length equals 20 residues. TCRdb processed the 5' RACE reads again and assigns one entry to each CDR3 protein, with no DNA. This repertoire comprises about 380,000 distinct CDR3 sequences; its ten largest clones make up 2% to 3%. Note on this clonotype: What it binds is unknown.

Study-wide findings and caveats: A lone strong IBD-associated signal or clonotype found no support.

This TCR derives from a human donor with ulcerative colitis or Crohn's disease, or a healthy co-twin of an affected twin (not recorded which). Sequenced: blood. The chain combines TRBV5-1 with TRBJ2-4; there is no DNA to check the TCRdb D call of TRBD1. The CDR3 loop reads CASSLLLGTGGEGAKNIQYF.